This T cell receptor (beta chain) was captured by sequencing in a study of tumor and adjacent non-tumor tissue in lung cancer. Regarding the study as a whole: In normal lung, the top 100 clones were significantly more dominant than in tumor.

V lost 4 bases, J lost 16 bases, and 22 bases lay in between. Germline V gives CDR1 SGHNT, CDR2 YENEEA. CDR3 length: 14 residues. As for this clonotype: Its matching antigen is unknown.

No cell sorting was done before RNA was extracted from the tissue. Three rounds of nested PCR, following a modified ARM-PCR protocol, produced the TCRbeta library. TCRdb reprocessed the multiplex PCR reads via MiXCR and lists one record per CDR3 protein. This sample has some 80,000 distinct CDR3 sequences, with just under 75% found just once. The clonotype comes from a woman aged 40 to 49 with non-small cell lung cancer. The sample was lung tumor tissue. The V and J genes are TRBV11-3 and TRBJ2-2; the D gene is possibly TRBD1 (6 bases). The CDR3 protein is CASSSIGSQGKQFF. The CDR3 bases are TGTGCCAGCAGCTCTATAGGGTCCCAGGGGAAGCAGTTTTTT. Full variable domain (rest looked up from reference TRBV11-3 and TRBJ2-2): EAGVVQSPRYKIIEKKQPVAFWCNPISGHNTLYWYLQNLGQGPELLIRYENEEAVDDSQLPKDRFSAERLKGVDSTLKIQPAELGDSAVYLCASSSIGSQGKQFFGEGSRLTVL.